This passage covers 26 T cell receptor beta chains from one sample sequenced in a study of T cells after yellow fever vaccination. Each CDR3 protein gets one entry after TCRdb re-called the 5' RACE reads with MiXCR. The table has 230,000 or so distinct CDR3 sequences, 6.7% seen once; the top ten hold around 1.1%. The specimen comprised CD4+ T cells sorted from PBMCs, sampled on the day of the yellow fever booster vaccination. Receptors were obtained from a young man who received the YFV17D yellow fever vaccine.

This sequence joins TRBV20-1 and TRBJ1-2; the match to TRBD1 covers 10 bases. Germline V gene lookup returns CDR1 DFQATT and CDR2 SNEGSKA (reference sequence). J gave up 5 bases and V 0 bases, and 9 bases lay outside the gene matches. The length of the CDR3 is 16 residues. In DNA, the CDR3 is TGCAGTGCTAGAGATCGAGGGACAGGGGACTCATATGGCTACACCTTC. It yields the protein CSARDRGTGDSYGYTF.

This clonotype turned up a few times. The rearrangement uses TRBV20-1 and TRBJ2-7; possibly TRBD2 for D (6 bases). V lost 5 bases, J lost 3 bases, and 20 bases lay in between. The V gene's germline CDR1 is DFQATT and CDR2 SNEGSKA (reference sequence). The CDR3 has 15 residues. The CDR3 DNA reads as TGCAGTGCTCACAGTGATAATGGACTACGCTACGAGCAGTACTTC. This gives the protein CSAHSDNGLRYEQYF.

This clonotype occurred a few times. The gene calls are TRBV20-1 and TRBJ2-2; the D is unclear. Germline lookup yields CDR1 DFQATT and CDR2 SNEGSKA (reference sequence). The CDR3 has 16 residues. Trimming left V 1 base short and J 2 bases short, with 14 bases between. The CDR3 loop is CSARVLESANTGELFF. The CDR3, as DNA: TGCAGTGCTAGAGTTTTGGAATCCGCAAACACCGGGGAGCTGTTTTTT.

This clonotype was counted many times. The chain joins TRBV7-9 to TRBJ2-1, with 9 bases fitting TRBD1. The CDR3 has 17 amino acids. Germline CDR1 and CDR2: SEHNR and FQNEAQ (reference sequence). V shed 1 base and J 5 bases; nucleotides not matched to a gene: 9. CDR3 region: CASSLELMGQGHNEQFF. DNA for the CDR3: TGTGCCAGCAGCTTAGAATTAATGGGACAGGGACACAATGAGCAGTTCTTC.

This clonotype has a handful of counts. This chain joins TRBV6-2 or TRBV6-3 and TRBJ2-3; 8 positions agree with TRBD1. Germline CDR1 reads MNHEY; CDR2 reads SVGEGT. The V and J ends lost 6 bases and 9 bases, in that order; junction bases with no gene match: 8. The CDR3 has 13 residues. Written as DNA, the CDR3 is TGTGCCAGCAGGGGACAGGTTCAAAGGACGCAGTATTTT. Residues: CASRGQVQRTQYF.

The chain recombines TRBV14 with TRBJ2-1; tentatively, D is TRBD2 (5 bases). The CDR3 length is 16 residues. The V and J ends lost 2 bases and 2 bases respectively, with 13 bases between them. CDR1 is SGHDN and CDR2 is FVKESK in the germline V gene. The CDR3, as DNA: TGTGCCAGCAGCCAACTGGGAGCCGGGGCCTACAATGAGCAGTTCTTC. It yields the protein CASSQLGAGAYNEQFF. Variable domain in full (rest from reference TRBV14 and TRBJ2-1): EAGVTQFPSHSVIEKGQTVTLRCDPISGHDNLYWYRRVMGKEIKFLLHFVKESKQDESGMPNNRFLAERTGGTYSTLKVQPAELEDSGVYFCASSQLGAGAYNEQFFGPGTRLTVL.

This clonotype showed up many times. The chain is built from TRBV28 and TRBJ2-7, with TRBD2 matching 8 bases. Looked up from germline, CDR1 is MDHEN and CDR2 is SYDVKM. V was pared by 8 bases and J by 2 bases, with 8 bases of the junction left unmatched. The CDR3 has 14 amino acids. The CDR3 DNA reads as TGTGCCAGCGGGACTAGGGGGGTTCCCTACGAGCAGTACTTC. This translates into CASGTRGVPYEQYF.

In this sample, this clonotype turned up a few times. The chain employs TRBV7-2 and TRBJ1-3; D remains ambiguous. The ends were cut back, 5 bases at V and 2 bases at J, with 10 bases in the middle. The CDR3 has 14 residues. The V gene's germline CDR1 is SGHTA and CDR2 FQGNSA. CDR3 amino acids: CASSPGAAGNTIYF. The CDR3, as DNA: TGTGCCAGCAGCCCTGGAGCGGCTGGAAACACCATATATTTT.

This clonotype occurred a few times. The chain employs TRBV5-1 and TRBJ2-1; no clear D. Germline CDR1 reads SGHRS; CDR2 reads YFSETQ. The CDR3 contains 14 residues. Trimming removed 0 bases at V and 7 bases at J, with 11 bases between. The CDR3: CASSLAETENEQFF. CDR3 nucleotides: TGCGCCAGCAGCTTGGCCGAGACCGAGAATGAGCAGTTCTTC. The full variable domain, completed using reference TRBV5-1 and TRBJ2-1, is KAGVTQTPRYLIKTRGQQVTLSCSPISGHRSVSWYQQTPGQGLQFLFEYFSETQRNKGNFPGRFSGRQFSNSRSEMNVSTLELGDSALYLCASSLAETENEQFFGPGTRLTVL.

The sample holds a few counts of this clonotype. This chain connects TRBV11-2 to TRBJ2-7, with 7 bases that match TRBD1. The CDR3 has 18 residues. After removal of 5 bases from V and 0 bases from J, the junction contained 16 bases not matched to a gene. CDR1 and CDR2 from the germline V gene are SGHAT and FQNNGV. The CDR3, as DNA: TGTGCCAGCAGCACGAACAAAATGGCAGGGGGTCCCTCCTACGAGCAGTACTTC. This encodes CASSTNKMAGGPSYEQYF.

This clonotype has only a few counts. The rearrangement uses TRBV28 and TRBJ2-1; D not certain. Looked up from germline, CDR1 is MDHEN and CDR2 is SYDVKM. CDR3 length equals 14 residues. V lost 7 bases, J lost 0 bases, and 10 bases lay in between. The CDR3 protein is CASKVVSSYNEQFF. CDR3 DNA: TGTGCCAGCAAGGTTGTTAGCTCCTACAATGAGCAGTTCTTC.

This clonotype showed up just a few times. V is TRBV18 and J is TRBJ2-6, with TRBD2 as a possible D gene (5 bases). The CDR3 spans 17 residues. Trimming took 2 bases from V and 4 from J, leaving 15 bases between them. CDR1 and CDR2 (germline): KGHSH, LQKENI. Written as DNA, the CDR3 is TGTGCCAGCTCACCAAGGACGCGGGCAGCGGGGGCCAACGTCCTGACTTTC. Its protein is CASSPRTRAAGANVLTF.

This clonotype was found many times. The chain has TRBV6-1 and TRBJ2-3, with D tentatively TRBD1 (6 bases). Between the trimmed V and J ends, which lost 5 bases and 4 bases, there was a span of 19 bases. Per germline, CDR1 MNHNS and CDR2 SASEGT. There are 16 residues in the CDR3. CDR3 sequence reads: CASSPLGTHGADTQYF. Written as DNA, the CDR3 is TGTGCCAGCAGTCCCCTAGGGACACATGGGGCAGATACGCAGTATTTT.

This clonotype was seen many times. The V call is TRBV30, the J call TRBJ1-1, with a possible D match to TRBD1 (6 bases). Trimming removed 0 bases from V and 5 bases from J, with 7 bases in between. Germline CDR1 reads GTSNPN; CDR2 reads SVGIG (reference sequence). There are 12 residues in the CDR3. CDR3 in amino acids: CAWSVQGTEAFF. The CDR3, as DNA: TGTGCCTGGAGTGTACAGGGAACTGAAGCTTTCTTT.

At least ten counts were recorded for this clonotype. The chain joins TRBV3-1 to TRBJ2-3; D may correspond to TRBD1 or TRBD2 (5 bases each). Germline loops: CDR1 LGHDT, CDR2 YNNKEL (reference sequence). This CDR3 spans 13 amino acids. Trimming removed 4 bases at V and 2 bases at J, with 7 bases between. CDR3 nucleotides: TGTGCCAGCAGCCCGGGACCCACAGATACGCAGTATTTT. It specifies CASSPGPTDTQYF.

V gene TRBV19 combines with J gene TRBJ2-7; D unresolved. The CDR3 extends over 13 amino acids. V was shortened by 2 bases and J by 3 bases, with 8 bases between the two germline ends. CDR1 and CDR2 (germline): LNHDA, SQIVND (reference sequence). The CDR3 coding sequence is TGTGCCAGTAGTATACGAAAGGACTACGAGCAGTACTTC. Amino acids: CASSIRKDYEQYF.

The sample holds many counts of this clonotype. The genes are TRBV18 and TRBJ2-3, with D hard to call. Trimming removed 6 bases at V and 2 bases at J, with 6 bases between. This CDR3 has 12 residues. The germline gives CDR1 KGHSH, CDR2 LQKENI. Here the CDR3 DNA reads TGTGCCAGCTCTGGTTCCACAGATACGCAGTATTTT. Translation: CASSGSTDTQYF.

In DNA form, the CDR3 reads TGTGCCAGCAGAAAAACAGGGCTCCCCACAGATACGCAGTATTTT. Translating it yields CASRKTGLPTDTQYF. The chain uses TRBV9 and TRBJ2-3, with D possibly being TRBD1 (6 bases). CDR1 is SGDLS, CDR2 YYNGEE, per germline. Trimming took 5 bases from V and 2 from J, leaving 15 bases between them. There are 15 residues in the CDR3.

Many counts were recorded for this clonotype. V usage is TRBV7-2 and J usage is TRBJ2-1; 13 nucleotides align to TRBD2. Germline V lookup: CDR1 SGHTA, CDR2 FQGNSA. The CDR3 spans 15 residues. V lost 4 bases and J lost 7; bases outside the gene matches: 4. CDR3 sequence: CASSSPTSGRNEQFF. The CDR3 coding sequence is TGTGCCAGCAGCTCTCCGACTAGCGGGAGGAATGAGCAGTTCTTC.

This clonotype came up a few times. The V call is TRBV7-3, the J call TRBJ2-3; 12 bases fit TRBD2. Germline V CDR1 and CDR2: SGHTA, FQGTGA. The ends lost 3 bases at V and 6 bases at J; junction bases unmatched: 7. CDR3 length equals 16 residues. The CDR3 loop is CASSFLAGGGMDTQYF. In DNA, the CDR3 is TGTGCCAGCAGCTTTCTAGCGGGAGGGGGGATGGATACGCAGTATTTT.

In this sample, this clonotype turned up many times. The chain links TRBV23-1 to TRBJ2-6; D might be TRBD1 (6 bases). TRBV23-1 is assigned to the ORF class and has an uncertain function. The ends were cut back, 11 bases at V and 2 bases at J, with 22 bases in the middle. The CDR3 is 17 amino acids. CDR3 DNA sequence: TGCGCCGGGTCCTGGATAACAGGGCGCCCTGGGGCCAACGTCCTGACTTTC. It yields the protein CAGSWITGRPGANVLTF.

This clonotype has more than one count but fewer than ten. The V gene is TRBV25-1, the J gene TRBJ2-7; tentatively, D is TRBD1 (6 bases). Per germline, CDR1 MGHDK and CDR2 SYGVNS. Deletions cut 4 bases from V and 7 bases from J, with 20 bases between. This CDR3 comprises 15 residues. The CDR3 DNA reads TGTGCCAGCAGTGCTTCAACAGGGAGTTTTCGGGAGCAGTACTTC. Residues: CASSASTGSFREQYF.

V is TRBV4-3 and J is TRBJ1-6, with 10 bases matching TRBD1. The germline gives CDR1 LGHNA, CDR2 YSLEER. Losses at the gene ends were 0 bases for V and 10 bases for J; bases not matched to a gene: 3. The length of the CDR3 is 15 residues. CDR3 region: CASSQDRDRGSPLHF. Written as DNA, the CDR3 is TGCGCCAGCAGCCAAGATAGGGACAGGGGATCACCCCTCCACTTT.

This clonotype was counted between two and nine times. The genes are TRBV12-3 or TRBV12-4 and TRBJ2-3; 11 bases align to TRBD2. The CDR3 runs 18 residues. The junction had 13 bases not matched to a gene; V was cut back by 5 bases and J by 3 bases. The CDR3 DNA sequence: TGTGCCAGCAGTGCCCCTACTAGCGGGAGTTACTGGACAGATACGCAGTATTTT. It is translated as CASSAPTSGSYWTDTQYF.

This clonotype has just a few counts. The chain carries TRBV4-2 and TRBJ1-5; perhaps TRBD1 as D (5 bases). This CDR3 has 18 amino acids. V dropped 0 bases and J dropped 4 bases, with 19 bases sitting between them. CDR1 and CDR2 (germline): LGHNA, YNFKEQ. CDR3 in amino acids: CASSQEGAGGAPNQPQHF. The CDR3 bases are TGTGCCAGCAGCCAAGAAGGGGCAGGAGGGGCCCCAAATCAGCCCCAGCATTTT.

The chain joins TRBV5-1 to TRBJ2-7; 7 bases match TRBD1. The CDR3 contains 14 residues. The V gene's germline CDR1 is SGHRS and CDR2 YFSETQ. V dropped 4 bases and J dropped 5; count of bases not matched to a gene: 9. The CDR3 DNA is TGCGCCAGCAGCCTGACAGGGTCACCCCACGAGCAGTACTTC. As protein: CASSLTGSPHEQYF. The complete variable domain, with remaining parts taken from reference TRBV5-1 and TRBJ2-7, reads KAGVTQTPRYLIKTRGQQVTLSCSPISGHRSVSWYQQTPGQGLQFLFEYFSETQRNKGNFPGRFSGRQFSNSRSEMNVSTLELGDSALYLCASSLTGSPHEQYFGPGTRLTVT.